This is a list of T cell receptor beta chains from one sample in a study of OX40 agonist ivuxolimab in advanced cancers. The assay was immunoSEQ multiplex PCR, and TCRdb's table has in-frame clones only and misses some. The sample records roughly 36,000 clones, roughly 89% being singletons. Sequenced material: CD4+ or CD8+ T cells sorted from blood, taken in a trial of the OX40 agonist ivuxolimab. The receptors here all came from an adult with an advanced solid tumor such as melanoma, head and neck, liver or kidney cancer. CDR3s include the opening cysteine and the closing phenylalanine or tryptophan. A D gene is named only where the DNA matches it firmly. Clone size is stated in some rows and not others, as once, few, many or a class when expanded.

j_call,d_call,v_call,clone_size,cdr3_nt,cdr3_aa
TRBJ2-2,-,TRBV30,-,TGTGCCTGGGGGAAGGGGCTAGTGGCCACCGGGGAGCTGTTTTTT,CAWGKGLVATGELFF
TRBJ1-2,-,TRBV11-3,-,TGTGCCAGCAGCCCGGGTGGGACCCAGGAGGGCTATGGCTACACCTTC,CASSPGGTQEGYGYTF
TRBJ2-3,TRBD2,TRBV11-3,-,TGTGCCAGCAGCTACTTCGGGGGGTCCACAGATACGCAGTATTTT,CASSYFGGSTDTQYF
TRBJ2-7,TRBD1,TRBV5-1,-,TGCGCCAGCAGCTTAAACAGGGGCTACGAGCAGTACTTC,CASSLNRGYEQYF
TRBJ2-5,-,TRBV27,-,TGTGCCAGCAGTTTATCCATGGGGGAAGAGACCCAGTACTTC,CASSLSMGEETQYF
TRBJ2-5,-,TRBV7-3,-,TGTGCCAGCAGCTCGGGACGACAAGAGACCCAGTACTTC,CASSSGRQETQYF
TRBJ1-1,-,TRBV7-9,-,TGTGCCAGCAGTCCTCAGGGGCAACAGACTGAAGCTTTCTTT,CASSPQGQQTEAFF
TRBJ2-5,-,TRBV27,-,TGTGCCAGCAGTTTATACAGGGACGAGACCCAGTACTTC,CASSLYRDETQYF
TRBJ2-1,-,TRBV2,few,TGTGCCAGCACTGAAGGCATATTTGGGAGCTCCTACAATGAGCAGTTCTTC,CASTEGIFGSSYNEQFF
TRBJ2-1,-,TRBV15,-,TGTGCCACCAGCCTCCCGGTGTCGGGCTACAATGAGCAGTTCTTC,CATSLPVSGYNEQFF
TRBJ1-3,TRBD1,TRBV10-3,-,TGTGCCACCCTTTCGAGGGGGCTCTCTGGAAACACCATATATTTT,CATLSRGLSGNTIYF
TRBJ2-5,-,TRBV7-9,-,TGTGCCAGCAGCCAAAAGGAGTACCAAGAGACCCAGTACTTC,CASSQKEYQETQYF
TRBJ2-2,TRBD1,TRBV5-1,-,TGCGCCAGCAGTTCCGGACAGGCGAACACCGGGGAGCTGTTTTTT,CASSSGQANTGELFF
TRBJ1-4,TRBD1,TRBV5-4,-,TGTGCCAGCAGCCAGAGCCGGGACAGGGGGAGGAGTGAAAAACTGTTTTTT,CASSQSRDRGRSEKLFF
TRBJ1-1,-,TRBV7-8,-,TGTGCCAGCAGCGAGGGTTCCGACACTGAAGCTTTCTTT,CASSEGSDTEAFF
TRBJ2-7,TRBD1,TRBV7-3,-,TGTGCCAGCAGCGTATGGGACAGCTTGACCTACGAGCAGTACTTC,CASSVWDSLTYEQYF
TRBJ2-2,-,TRBV14,-,TGTGCCAGCAGCCCGACTACAGGGCTGCGGGGGACCGGGGAGCTGTTTTTT,CASSPTTGLRGTGELFF
TRBJ2-1,TRBD2,TRBV7-6,-,TGTGCCAGCAGCTTATTACGACTAGCGGGAGGCGAGCAGTTCTTC,CASSLLRLAGGEQFF
TRBJ2-5,TRBD1,TRBV5-1,-,TGCGCCAGCAGCCGCGGACAGGGGGCTGAGACCCAGTACTTC,CASSRGQGAETQYF
TRBJ1-3,-,TRBV28,-,TGTGCCAGCAGTTTACCCCACTCCGGGTCTGGAAACACCATATATTTT,CASSLPHSGSGNTIYF
TRBJ1-5,TRBD1,TRBV30,-,TGTGCCTGGAGTCCGGGACAGGGGGCAGGTCAGCCCCAGCATTTT,CAWSPGQGAGQPQHF
TRBJ1-1,TRBD1,TRBV4-1,-,TGCGCCAGCAGCCAAGAGTGGACAGGGCAGACTGAAGCTTTCTTT,CASSQEWTGQTEAFF
TRBJ1-2,-,TRBV9,-,TGTGCCAGCAGCGTAGTACCTATGGCTAACTATGGCTGCACCTTC,CASSVVPMANYGCTF
TRBJ1-1,TRBD1,TRBV28,-,TGTGCCAGCAGTTTAGGGACAGGGGGGATCGGCACTGAAGCTTTCTTT,CASSLGTGGIGTEAFF
TRBJ1-1,-,TRBV11-3,-,TGTGCCAGCAGCTTAGGTCCGGGTACTGAAGCTTTCTTT,CASSLGPGTEAFF
TRBJ2-5,TRBD1,TRBV7-2,-,TGTGCCAGCAGCTTAGTACAGGGGCCGGAGACCCAGTACTTC,CASSLVQGPETQYF
TRBJ2-7,-,TRBV28,-,TGTGCCAGCACCAACGGGAGCCCCTACGAGCAGTACTTC,CASTNGSPYEQYF
TRBJ2-3,TRBD2,TRBV9,-,TGTGCCAGCAGCGCGACTAGCGGGTTCACAGATACGCAGTATTTT,CASSATSGFTDTQYF
TRBJ2-7,TRBD1,TRBV25-1,-,TGTGCCAGCTCCCCGGGACAGGGGCTCGAGCAGTACTTC,CASSPGQGLEQYF
TRBJ2-3,TRBD2,TRBV7-6,-,TGTGCCAGCAGCACACTAGCGGGAGGGCCAGATACGCAGTATTTT,CASSTLAGGPDTQYF
TRBJ2-1,TRBD1,TRBV7-9,-,TGTGCCAGCAGCTTCCAACAGGGGACCTACAATGAGCAGTTCTTC,CASSFQQGTYNEQFF
TRBJ1-1,-,TRBV30,-,TGTGCCTGGACCCGGGGGAACACTGAAGCTTTCTTT,CAWTRGNTEAFF
TRBJ2-7,-,TRBV27,-,TGTGCCAGCAGTCAAAGGAGGGTCTCCTACGAGCAGTACTTC,CASSQRRVSYEQYF
TRBJ1-6,TRBD1,TRBV7-9,-,TGTGCCAGCAGCTTAAGCGACAGGGGCAATTCACCCCTCCACTTT,CASSLSDRGNSPLHF
TRBJ1-2,TRBD1,TRBV5-1,-,TGCGCCAGCAGCGTTGGACAGGGGTCCTATGGCTACACCTTC,CASSVGQGSYGYTF
TRBJ1-2,TRBD1,TRBV6-6,-,TGTGCCAGTAGGGGACAGTGGGTTTATGGCTACACCTTC,CASRGQWVYGYTF
TRBJ2-7,TRBD1,TRBV6-6,-,TGTGCCAGCATTCCCGGGGACAGGGTGGGCGAGCAGTACTTC,CASIPGDRVGEQYF
TRBJ1-2,-,TRBV27,few,TGTGCCAGCAGTTTATCGGGGGGTGGCTATGGCTACACCTTC,CASSLSGGGYGYTF
TRBJ1-1,-,TRBV16,-,TGTGCCAGCAGCCAATCCTCCCTTGAAGCTTTCTTT,CASSQSSLEAFF
TRBJ1-1,TRBD1,TRBV18,-,TGTGCCAGCTCACCGCAACAGGGGAGGACTGAAGCTTTCTTT,CASSPQQGRTEAFF
TRBJ2-5,TRBD1,TRBV5-1,-,TGCGCCAGCAGGTCTGCGACAGGGGGTCAAGAGACCCAGTACTTC,CASRSATGGQETQYF
TRBJ1-5,TRBD1,TRBV6-6,-,TGTGCCAGCAGGCCAAGGACAGGGTTTGATCAGCCCCAGCATTTT,CASRPRTGFDQPQHF
TRBJ1-2,-,TRBV7-6,-,TGTGCCAGCGGGGGACCCGGGGTAGGGTATGGCTACACCTTC,CASGGPGVGYGYTF
TRBJ2-5,-,TRBV6-5,-,TGTGCCAGCAAGCCGGGCAGCCGCACGAGGGAGACCCAGTACTTC,CASKPGSRTRETQYF
TRBJ2-7,TRBD2,TRBV10-3,-,TGTGCCATCAGTGGCGACCTTGGGCGGGAGCACTACGAGCAGTACTTC,CAISGDLGREHYEQYF
TRBJ1-2,-,TRBV28,few,TGTGCCAGCAGGGTATGGGGTGGCTACACCTTC,CASRVWGGYTF
TRBJ2-7,-,TRBV6-5,-,TGTGCCAGCAGCTCCCGACTACTTTCCTACGAGCAGTACTTC,CASSSRLLSYEQYF
TRBJ1-2,-,TRBV11-3,-,TGTGCCAGCAGCTCCGCCGGGACCAGCAGCTACACCTTC,CASSSAGTSSYTF